This TCR beta chain was documented in a study of T-cell memory formation after mild COVID-19 (TCRdb year 2021). Regarding the complete study: TCR sequence clusters from the two donors were largely donor specific. The cohort was made up of two young adult volunteers, one female and one male, who were previously healthy. T-cell clones expanding and contracting after mild COVID-19 in a couple of donors were tracked by longitudinal TCRalpha and TCRbeta repertoire sequencing.

Comment on this clonotype: Its antigen is not yet known. No much larger clone is present one base from it, and per-base qualities are unavailable.

The sequencer listed for this sample is Illumina NovaSeq 6000. Using 5'RACE with constant-segment primers, TCRalpha and TCRbeta cDNA libraries were constructed, with sample barcodes and unique molecular identifiers added in the process. RNA was extracted from every sample with Trizol reagent. Amplification of the libraries took two PCR steps, and the second step added a second sample barcode plus Illumina TruSeq adapters. The libraries were sequenced on an Illumina NovaSeq using 2 x 150 bp paired-end reads. Per the source publication's procedure: Reads were demultiplexed and collapsed into UMI-guided consensus sequences with migec v1.2.7. Using mixcr v2.1.11, UMI consensuses were aligned to TRA and TRB V and J templates and then assembled into clonotypes. A clonotype was counted as expanded or contracted only if both edgeR and NoisET called the change significant, with noise models trained on biological replicates. For edgeR calls, a false discovery rate-adjusted p below 0.01 and a log2 fold-change threshold of 1 were applied. As an exploratory analysis of dynamics, PCA with hierarchical clustering was applied to max-normalized trajectories of the 1000 most abundant clonotypes. The CD4 or CD8 phenotype of responding clones was assigned using the separately sequenced CD4+ and CD8+ repertoires. TCRdb handled the public reads itself, with Q25 trimming in fastp and clone calling in MiXCR, and kept productive beta chains. Entries are consolidated by CDR3 protein sequence, retaining the most common genes and DNA. The authors' filters were not applied to this entry. For this sample there are 410,000 or so distinct CDR3 sequences; 20% to 30% appear just once. The ten largest account for around 13% of the sample.

The research as a whole found: Whether the second-wave clones peaking on day 37 were SARS-CoV-2 specific was not confirmed. From day 15 to 85, contracting clones showed balanced CD4/CD8 phenotypes, whereas a second wave of clones that expanded from day 15 to 37 leaned towards CD4+. The study covered only two mild cases, and larger cohorts including severe cases with pre-infection samples were considered necessary. Some responding clones were found in pre-infection memory, which suggests that pre-existing cross-reactive memory T cells took part in the SARS-CoV-2 response. Contracting CD4+ clones were located mainly in the CM and EM memory subsets, whereas CD8+ clones were found to be enriched in EMRA.

Ficoll-Paque density gradient centrifugation was used to isolate PBMCs. Including cysteine and phenylalanine, the CDR3 has 13 amino acids. CDR3 DNA is the only sequence kept; it has 39 bases, read in frame from the first base. V is cut by 1 base and J by 8 bases, and the space between the germline ends is 14 bases. As encoded in the germline V gene (reference sequence), CDR1 is GTSNPN while CDR2 is SVGIG. The chain links TRBV30 with TRBJ1-2; D gene: possibly TRBD1, on 6 matching bases. The sequence was obtained from an adult woman who had mild COVID-19 (a few samples of this study predate the infection). The sample titles of this study are shuffled in the database, so cell type and time point are left out; the donor was told from shared clones. Sequences were obtained from PBMCs or a T cell subset sorted from them (not recorded which). CDR3 loop: CAWSGGGLAGYTF. The sequenced DNA: TGTGCCTGGAGTGGCGGGGGCCTTGCGGGCTACACCTTC.